The 3 T cell receptor beta chains below were found in one sample sequenced in a study of T cells after yellow fever vaccination. MiXCR, applied by TCRdb to the 5' RACE reads, yields one record per CDR3 protein. The sample consists of a few hundred thousand distinct CDR3 sequences, approximately 8% of them appearing once. The input for sequencing was CD4+ T cells sorted from PBMCs, taken 5 days after the yellow fever booster vaccination. The origin of the receptors is a man aged 18 to 30 who received the YFV17D yellow fever vaccine.

This clonotype came up many times. V and J are TRBV7-9 and TRBJ2-7; the match to TRBD2 covers 7 bases. The V segment lost 2 bases and the J segment 0 bases; nucleotides outside the gene matches: 10. This CDR3 comprises 17 residues. Germline assignment: CDR1 SEHNR and CDR2 FQNEAQ (reference sequence). The CDR3 protein is CASSLPPPGGSSYEQYF. For the CDR3, the DNA is TGTGCCAGCAGCTTACCTCCTCCGGGGGGTAGCTCCTACGAGCAGTACTTC. Variable domain in full (rest from reference TRBV7-9 and TRBJ2-7): DTGVSQNPRHKITKRGQNVTFRCDPISEHNRLYWYRQTLGQGPEFLTYFQNEAQLEKSRLLSDRFSAERPKGSFSTLEIQRTEQGDSAMYLCASSLPPPGGSSYEQYFGPGTRLTVT.

This clonotype was counted a few times. The V call is TRBV12-3 or TRBV12-4, the J call TRBJ2-7; TRBD1 matches 10 bases. This CDR3 is built from 13 residues. J gave up 3 bases and V 10 bases, and 6 bases lay outside the gene matches. CDR3 sequence reads: CATGTGDIYEQYF. In DNA, the CDR3 is TGTGCCACCGGGACAGGGGACATCTACGAGCAGTACTTC.

V usage is TRBV20-1 and J usage is TRBJ2-1; the D gene is possibly TRBD2 (7 bases). The CDR3 is 16 amino acids. Germline V gene lookup returns CDR1 DFQATT and CDR2 SNEGSKA (reference sequence). Trimming pared 0 bases from V and 7 bases from J, leaving 19 bases between. The CDR3: CSARDGGAGSKNEQFF. CDR3 nucleotides: TGCAGTGCTAGAGATGGGGGGGCAGGGAGTAAAAATGAGCAGTTCTTC.